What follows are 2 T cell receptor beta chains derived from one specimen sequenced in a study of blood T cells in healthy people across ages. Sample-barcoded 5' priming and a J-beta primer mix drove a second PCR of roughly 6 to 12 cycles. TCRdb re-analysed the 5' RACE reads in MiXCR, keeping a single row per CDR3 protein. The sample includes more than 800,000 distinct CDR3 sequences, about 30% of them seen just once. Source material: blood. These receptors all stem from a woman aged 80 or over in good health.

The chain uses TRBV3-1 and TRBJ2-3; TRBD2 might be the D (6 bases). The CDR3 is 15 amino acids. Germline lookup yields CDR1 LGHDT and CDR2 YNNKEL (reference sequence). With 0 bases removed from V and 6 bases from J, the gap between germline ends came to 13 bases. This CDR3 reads CASSQDVGGRDTQYF. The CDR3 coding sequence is TGTGCCAGCAGCCAAGACGTGGGGGGAAGGGATACGCAGTATTTT.

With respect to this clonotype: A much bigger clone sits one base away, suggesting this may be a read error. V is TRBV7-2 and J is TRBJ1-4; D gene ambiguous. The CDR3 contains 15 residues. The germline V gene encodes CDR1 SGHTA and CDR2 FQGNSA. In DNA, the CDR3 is TGTGCCAGCAGCCCTCAGCGGAGGGAGGGAGAAAAACGGTTTTTT. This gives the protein CASSPQRREGEKRFF.